This T cell receptor (beta chain) was captured in a study of blood T cell repertoires in COVID-19. Looking at the study overall: COVID-19 samples, acute and convalescent, were from the United States, Italy and Spain. PBMCs, B-cell-depleted T cells, or T cells were the source of the cDNA or gDNA that made up the material.

The CDR3 loop spans 13 amino acids. The V end lost 6 bases, the J end lost 1 base, and 7 bases lay between the germline ends. CDR1 is ENHRY and CDR2 is SYGVKD in the germline V gene. In the source study's methods: Nucleated cell counts were estimated from reference gene primer amplification. The table came from immunoSEQ multiplex PCR; TCRdb's copy has only in-frame clones and leaves some out. V, J and clone size reflect that table, while D and trimming were determined from the DNA. The sample consists of some 64,000 clones, roughly 88% of them appearing once. The gene calls are TRBV10-3 and TRBJ1-5, with a tentative D call TRBD1 (5 bases). This receptor was obtained from a man aged 50-59 years with active COVID-19. Material: peripheral blood. The CDR3 reads CAIRGQSNQPQHF. The CDR3 DNA follows: TGTGCCATCAGAGGACAAAGCAATCAGCCCCAGCATTTT.